The present entry profiles one TCR beta chain with its context. The antigen is not known. The treatment is: oral pan-JAK inhibitor, 5-10 mg twice daily. It was cDNA, reverse transcribed from extracted RNA, that served as the sequencing template. Sequencing used immunoSEQ multiplex PCR; TCRdb keeps in-frame clones, though not all of them. The sample consists of 190,000 or so clones, about 60% of them appearing once. The data originate from a study of CD8+ T cells in alopecia areata. Findings of the study overall: Many expanded lesional clones stayed in scalp and blood while on tofacitinib.

CDR1 is GTSNPN, CDR2 SVGIG, per germline (reference sequence). The CDR3 totals 12 residues. V was clipped by 1 base and J by 4 bases, with 7 bases between them. The starting material was CD8+ T cells sorted from blood, obtained at week 24, from a patient treated with tofacitinib. The chain couples TRBV30 to TRBJ1-2; D remains ambiguous. The sequence derives from a human donor with alopecia areata. The CDR3 reads CAWSAWGYGYTF. Here the CDR3 DNA reads TGTGCCTGGAGTGCCTGGGGCTATGGCTACACCTTC.